This T cell receptor (beta chain) came from a study of blood T cells in healthy people across ages. A J-beta primer mix and a sample-barcoded 5' primer were used in a second PCR of about 7 to 11 cycles. In TCRdb, the 5' RACE reads were re-called with MiXCR into one record per CDR3 protein. The repertoire holds fewer than 1,200,000 distinct CDR3 sequences, with roughly a quarter as singletons. This clonotype was detected only a few times. These data were also filed under a second study, of T cells of mothers and their children.

The sequencing sample was made of blood. The receptor was derived from a girl aged 2 to 9 in good health.

The CDR3, as DNA: TGTGCCAGCAGTCTGCATGGGGACAGGGGTTCTGGCGGCTACACCTTC. Its translation: CASSLHGDRGSGGYTF. This chain links TRBV27 with TRBJ1-2, with 10 bases identical to TRBD1. The V and J ends lost 5 bases and 8 bases, in that order; junction bases with no gene match: 14. There are 16 residues in the CDR3. Germline values: CDR1 MNHEY, CDR2 SMNVEV (reference sequence).